Listed here are 25 T cell receptor beta chains from one sample, sequenced in a study of T cells in Graves' hyperthyroidism and ophthalmopathy. It was RNA transcripts that yielded the amplified TCR beta CDR3 regions. With the HTBI primer set, the TCR CDR3 went through a first round of RT-PCR. TCRdb redid the calling of the multiplex PCR reads with MiXCR, one entry per CDR3 protein. This table has more than 45,000 distinct CDR3 sequences, about 50% appearing once. The sequencing sample was made of blood. The receptors originated from a woman aged 30 to 39 with Graves' ophthalmopathy.

This clonotype is a singleton in its sample. This rearrangement joins TRBV9 to TRBJ1-5; a weak D match, TRBD1 (5 bases). The CDR3 runs 15 residues. Germline CDR1 reads SGDLS; CDR2 reads YYNGEE. V gave up 0 bases and J gave up 10 bases, with 17 bases separating them. The CDR3 reads CASSVDWGTNSPQHF. DNA of the CDR3: TGTGCCAGCAGCGTAGATTGGGGCACCAATTCACCCCAGCATTTT.

The chain carries TRBV5-5 and TRBJ1-1; the D gene is possibly TRBD1 (6 bases). This CDR3 is built from 15 residues. Per the germline V gene, CDR1 is SGHKS and CDR2 is YYEKEE (reference sequence). The germline V and J ends were trimmed by 1 base and 8 bases, with 18 bases remaining between them. Here the CDR3 reads CASSLTEQGWTEAFF. Here the CDR3 DNA reads TGTGCCAGCAGCTTGACTGAGCAGGGGTGGACGGAAGCTTTCTTT. The whole variable domain, remainder taken from reference TRBV5-5 and TRBJ1-1, is DAGVTQSPTHLIKTRGQQVTLRCSPISGHKSVSWYQQVLGQGPQFIFQYYEKEERGRGNFPDRFSARQFPNYSSELNVNALLLGDSALYLCASSLTEQGWTEAFFGQGTRLTVV.

As to this clonotype: No conserved phenylalanine or tryptophan is present at the end of the CDR3, so a read error is the likely explanation. The chain carries TRBV19 and TRBJ1-5; TRBD1 matches at 10 bases. Looked up from germline, CDR1 is LNHDA and CDR2 is SQIVND (reference sequence). The CDR3 runs 12 residues. CDR3 nucleotides: TGCGCCAGTCGGGACAGGGGTTTTCCCCAGCATTAT. Its translation: CASRDRGFPQHY.

This chain joins TRBV20-1 and TRBJ2-7; 7 nucleotides line up with TRBD2. Trimming at V came to 3 bases and at J to 3 bases, leaving 5 bases not matched to a gene. There are 13 residues in the CDR3. CDR1 and CDR2 from the germline V gene are DFQATT and SNEGSKA (reference sequence). For the CDR3, the DNA is TGCAGTGCTAGGGCTAGCGGTTACTACGAGCAGTACTTC. It encodes CSARASGYYEQYF.

The J gene is TRBJ2-7, the V gene TRBV9; 14 bases agree with TRBD2. The CDR3 spans 15 residues. V trimming: 4 bases; J trimming: 6 bases; junction bases outside the gene matches: 6. CDR1 SGDLS and CDR2 YYNGEE come from the germline V gene. CDR3 coding DNA: TGTGCCAGCAGCAAAGGGACTAGCGGGAGCTCCGAGCAGTACTTC. This translates into CASSKGTSGSSEQYF. The full variable domain, its missing parts supplied by reference TRBV9 and TRBJ2-7, is DSGVTQTPKHLITATGQRVTLRCSPRSGDLSVYWYQQSLDQGLQFLIQYYNGEERAKGNILERFSAQQFPDLHSELNLSSLELGDSALYFCASSKGTSGSSEQYFGPGTRLTVT.

CDR3 residues: CASSTTGRYEQPQHF. CDR3 DNA: TGTGCCAGTAGTACGACAGGGAGGTACGAGCAGCCCCAGCATTTT. The rearrangement links TRBV19 to TRBJ1-5, with 7 nucleotides matching TRBD1. Germline CDR1 is LNHDA and CDR2 is SQIVND (reference sequence). The CDR3 is made up of 15 amino acids. V gave up 4 bases and J gave up 7 bases; unmatched junction bases: 10.

The sample holds many counts of this clonotype. The chain links TRBV29-1 to TRBJ1-1; D is unresolved. The CDR3 extends over 11 amino acids. V dropped 5 bases and J dropped 10 bases, with 14 bases sitting between them. Germline CDR1 SQVTM, CDR2 ANQGSEA. CDR3 coding DNA: TGCAGCGTTCGATCTGTTATCGGAGCTTTCTTT. The encoded protein is CSVRSVIGAFF.

Of note for this clonotype: One junction end disagrees with the germline gene, perhaps due to a read error. The rearrangement joins TRBV2 to TRBJ1-4, with D unclear. Germline V gives CDR1 SNHLY, CDR2 FYNNEI. CDR3 length: 11 residues. The CDR3 DNA follows: TGTGCCAGTAGTGCCGTAGGAAAACTGTTTTTT. Translated: CASSAVGKLFF.

V usage is TRBV7-2 and J usage is TRBJ2-1; TRBD1 aligns across 11 bases. Germline assignment: CDR1 SGHTA and CDR2 FQGNSA. Trimming at V came to 1 base and at J to 6 bases, leaving 2 bases not matched to a gene. The CDR3 totals 15 residues. The CDR3 bases are TGTGCCAGCAGCTTAGACGGGACAGGGGGCAATGAGCAGTTCTTC. Its translation: CASSLDGTGGNEQFF.

CDR3 nucleotide sequence: TGTGCCAGCAGGCGTCAGGGATACGAGCAGTACTTC. Its protein product is CASRRQGYEQYF. The rearrangement joins TRBV28 to TRBJ2-7; TRBD1 is a possible D gene (5 bases). The germline V and J ends were trimmed by 6 bases and 4 bases, with 10 bases remaining between them. CDR3 size: 12 residues. Germline loops: CDR1 MDHEN, CDR2 SYDVKM.

In regard to this clonotype: The junction and the germline gene differ at one end; a read error may be behind it. The gene calls are TRBV19 and TRBJ2-1; D might be TRBD1 or TRBD2, each matching 5 bases. Germline V gives CDR1 LNHDA, CDR2 SQIVND (reference sequence). The CDR3 loop spans 15 amino acids. CDR3 in amino acids: CASTPWERKGSEQLF. CDR3 coding DNA: TGTGCCAGTACCCCCTGGGAGCGGAAGGGGAGTGAGCAGCTCTTC.

The chain carries TRBV11-2 and TRBJ1-2; 7 nucleotides line up with TRBD1. Germline-derived CDR1 and CDR2 are SGHAT and FQNNGV. The ends lost 5 bases at V and 3 bases at J; junction bases unmatched: 9. The CDR3 has 15 residues. CDR3 nucleotide sequence: TGTGCCAGCAGCCCCCGCCCCGGGACAGACTATGGCTACACCTTC. It codes for CASSPRPGTDYGYTF.

This clonotype has a count of ten or more. The V gene is TRBV6-6, the J gene TRBJ2-6, with unresolved D. In germline, CDR1 is MNHNY, CDR2 SVGAGI (reference sequence). Trimming left V 1 base short and J 0 bases short, with 10 bases between. The CDR3 runs 17 residues. CDR3 amino acids: CASSYFDLVSGANVLTF. The CDR3 coding sequence is TGTGCCAGCAGTTACTTTGACCTGGTCTCTGGGGCCAACGTCCTGACTTTC.

The rearrangement uses TRBV18 and TRBJ2-5; the D gene is possibly TRBD1 (6 bases). Trimming pared 1 base from V and 5 bases from J, leaving 11 bases between. The germline gives CDR1 KGHSH, CDR2 LQKENI. CDR3 length: 14 amino acids. CDR3: CASSPRQGMETQYF. CDR3 nucleotides: TGTGCCAGCTCACCACGGCAGGGGATGGAGACCCAGTACTTC.

Comment on this clonotype: Lacking the conserved final phenylalanine or tryptophan, this CDR3 likely reflects a read error. The limits of the CDR3 on the DNA are not certain, so only TCRdb's listed CDR3 is given. The chain joins TRBV19 to TRBJ2-1; the table gives TRBD2 as D, unverified against the DNA. Germline V CDR1 and CDR2: LNHDA, SQIVND (reference sequence). Ends included, the CDR3 has 8 residues. The CDR3 is CASSMGPS.

There are many counts of this clonotype. This chain links TRBV28 with TRBJ2-2; 7 bases are shared with TRBD1. This CDR3 has 13 amino acids. Germline V CDR1 and CDR2: MDHEN, SYDVKM. V dropped 7 bases and J dropped 5; count of bases not matched to a gene: 4. The CDR3 coding sequence is TGTGCCAGCAAGGGGACAGAAACCGGGGAGCTGTTTTTT. This encodes CASKGTETGELFF. The full variable domain, in which reference TRBV28 and TRBJ2-2 provide the parts outside the CDR3, is DVKVTQSSRYLVKRTGEKVFLECVQDMDHENMFWYRQDPGLGLRLIYFSYDVKMKEKGDIPEGYSVSREKKERFSLILESASTNQTSMYLCASKGTETGELFFGEGSRLTVL.

The chain combines TRBV9 with TRBJ2-5, with TRBD2 matching 9 bases. Germline CDR1 and CDR2: SGDLS and YYNGEE. V dropped 3 bases and J dropped 4; count of bases not matched to a gene: 1. The CDR3 spans 13 residues. The CDR3 loop is CASSGAGGETQYF. In DNA, the CDR3 is TGTGCCAGCAGCGGAGCGGGAGGAGAGACCCAGTACTTC.

The chain carries TRBV20-1 and TRBJ2-3; D may be TRBD1 (6 bases). This CDR3 region has 9 residues. CDR1 DFQATT and CDR2 SNEGSKA come from the germline V gene (reference sequence). With 4 bases removed from V and 11 bases from J, the gap between germline ends came to 7 bases. The DNA for the CDR3 is TGCAGTGCTAAAGGGGGGCAGTATTTT. This translates into CSAKGGQYF.

The CDR3 here is CATRASGSGSPRIHADTQYF. CDR3 coding DNA: TGTGCCACCAGGGCTAGCGGATCGGGGTCCCCCCGTATCCACGCGGATACGCAGTATTTT. The chain carries TRBV15 and TRBJ2-3; 7 bases match TRBD2. CDR3 size: 20 residues. J lost 6 bases, V lost 6 bases, and 27 bases had no gene match. Germline-derived CDR1 and CDR2 are LNHNV and YYDKDF (reference sequence).

This clonotype was found many times. J is TRBJ1-1 and V is TRBV4-1; possible D gene TRBD1, 6 bases. Looked up from germline, CDR1 is MGHRA and CDR2 is YSYEKL. V was clipped by 5 bases and J by 0 bases, with 10 bases between them. This CDR3 spans 14 amino acids. CDR3 coding DNA: TGCGCCAGCAGCTCCGGGGGGCTGAACACTGAAGCTTTCTTT. It yields the protein CASSSGGLNTEAFF.

In its sample, this clonotype was seen once. The chain employs TRBV29-1 and TRBJ2-7; D is undetermined. The V and J ends lost 5 bases and 0 bases respectively, with 2 bases between them. CDR1 and CDR2 (germline): SQVTM, ANQGSEA. This CDR3 has 10 residues. CDR3 residues: CSVRSYEQYF. In DNA, the CDR3 is TGCAGCGTTCGCTCCTACGAGCAGTACTTC.

This clonotype was seen repeatedly, ten times or more. The CDR3 loop is CASSETGWGNQPQHF. CDR3 sequence (DNA): TGTGCCAGCAGCGAAACAGGGTGGGGCAATCAGCCCCAGCATTTT. This sequence joins TRBV7-9 and TRBJ1-5; TRBD1 might be the D (6 bases). With 5 bases removed from V and 2 bases from J, the gap between germline ends came to 13 bases. The germline CDR1 and CDR2 sequences are SEHNR and FQNEAQ (reference sequence). The CDR3 has 15 residues.

This clonotype came up many times. V and J are TRBV4-1 and TRBJ1-5, with D perhaps matching TRBD1 (5 bases). Trimming shortened V by 0 bases and J by 7 bases, and 22 bases separated the two germline ends. The CDR3 consists of 18 residues. In germline, CDR1 is MGHRA, CDR2 YSYEKL. CDR3 amino acids: CASSQDGWSGTTGQPQHF. In DNA form, the CDR3 reads TGCGCCAGCAGCCAAGACGGGTGGTCCGGGACCACTGGCCAGCCCCAGCATTTT.

Regarding this clonotype: The junction and the germline gene differ at one end; a read error may be behind it. This chain joins TRBV5-4 and TRBJ1-1, with TRBD1 matching over 8 bases. Germline assignment: CDR1 SGHNT and CDR2 YYREEE (reference sequence). The CDR3 sequence is 15 residues long. CDR3 sequence: CAGSLGQVLNTEAFF. The CDR3, as DNA: TGTGCCGGCAGCTTGGGACAGGTCCTTAACACGGAAGCTTTCTTT.

The rearrangement links TRBV20-1 to TRBJ2-3; D possibly corresponds to TRBD2 (5 bases). The CDR3 spans 12 residues. V was shortened by 4 bases and J by 5 bases, with 10 bases between the two germline ends. CDR1 is DFQATT and CDR2 is SNEGSKA in the germline V gene (reference sequence). The CDR3 loop is CSATIAKDTQYF. CDR3 sequence (DNA): TGCAGTGCTACGATAGCGAAAGATACGCAGTATTTT.